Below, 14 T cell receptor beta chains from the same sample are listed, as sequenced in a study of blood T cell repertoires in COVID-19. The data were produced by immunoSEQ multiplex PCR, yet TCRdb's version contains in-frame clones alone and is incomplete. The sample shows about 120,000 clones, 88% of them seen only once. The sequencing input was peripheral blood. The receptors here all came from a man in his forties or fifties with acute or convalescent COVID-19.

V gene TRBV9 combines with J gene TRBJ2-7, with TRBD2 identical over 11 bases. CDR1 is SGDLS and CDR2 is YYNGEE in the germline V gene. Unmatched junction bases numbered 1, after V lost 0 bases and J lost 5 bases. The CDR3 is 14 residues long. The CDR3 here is CASSVGSGRDEQYF. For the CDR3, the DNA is TGTGCCAGCAGCGTAGGTAGCGGGAGGGACGAGCAGTACTTC.

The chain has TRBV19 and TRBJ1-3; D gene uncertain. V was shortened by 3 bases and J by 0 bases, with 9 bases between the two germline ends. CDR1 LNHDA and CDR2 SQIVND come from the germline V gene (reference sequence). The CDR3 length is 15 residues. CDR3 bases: TGTGCCAGTAGTATCCCCCGACACTCTGGAAACACCATATATTTT. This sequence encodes CASSIPRHSGNTIYF.

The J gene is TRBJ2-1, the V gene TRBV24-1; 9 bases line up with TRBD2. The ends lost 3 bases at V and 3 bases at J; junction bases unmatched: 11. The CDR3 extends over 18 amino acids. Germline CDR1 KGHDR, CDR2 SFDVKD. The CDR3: CATSDRASSGIRYNEQFF. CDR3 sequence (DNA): TGTGCCACCAGTGATAGGGCCTCTAGCGGGATCCGCTACAATGAGCAGTTCTTC.

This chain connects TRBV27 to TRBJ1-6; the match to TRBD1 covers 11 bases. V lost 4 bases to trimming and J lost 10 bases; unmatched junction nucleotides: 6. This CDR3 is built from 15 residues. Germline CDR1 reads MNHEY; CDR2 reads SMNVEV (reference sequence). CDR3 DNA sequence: TGTGCCAGCAGTTACGGGACAGGGGGGGAATCACCCCTCCACTTT. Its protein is CASSYGTGGESPLHF.

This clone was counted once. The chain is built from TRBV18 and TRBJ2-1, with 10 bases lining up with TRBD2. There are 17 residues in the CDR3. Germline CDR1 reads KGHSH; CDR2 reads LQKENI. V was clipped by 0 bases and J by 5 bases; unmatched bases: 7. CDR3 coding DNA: TGTGCCAGCTCACCACCGGTCCTAGCGGGAGTAAACAATGAGCAGTTCTTC. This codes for CASSPPVLAGVNNEQFF.

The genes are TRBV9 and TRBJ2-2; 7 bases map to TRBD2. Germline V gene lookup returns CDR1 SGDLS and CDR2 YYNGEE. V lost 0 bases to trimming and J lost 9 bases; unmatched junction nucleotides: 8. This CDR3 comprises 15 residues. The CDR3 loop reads CASSVEAGRNRELFF. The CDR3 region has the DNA TGTGCCAGCAGCGTAGAAGCGGGGAGGAACCGGGAGCTGTTTTTT. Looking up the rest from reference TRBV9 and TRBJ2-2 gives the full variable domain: DSGVTQTPKHLITATGQRVTLRCSPRSGDLSVYWYQQSLDQGLQFLIQYYNGEERAKGNILERFSAQQFPDLHSELNLSSLELGDSALYFCASSVEAGRNRELFFGEGSRLTVL.

The CDR3 DNA follows: TGTGCCAGCAGCGCCAGGACTAACTCCTACAATGAGCAGTTCTTC. Its protein is CASSARTNSYNEQFF. The J gene is TRBJ2-1, the V gene TRBV11-2; weak D call: TRBD2 (6 bases). The CDR3 is made up of 15 amino acids. The V end was cut by 5 bases, the J end by 0 bases, with 11 bases between. Germline V gene data show CDR1 as SGHAT and CDR2 as FQNNGV.

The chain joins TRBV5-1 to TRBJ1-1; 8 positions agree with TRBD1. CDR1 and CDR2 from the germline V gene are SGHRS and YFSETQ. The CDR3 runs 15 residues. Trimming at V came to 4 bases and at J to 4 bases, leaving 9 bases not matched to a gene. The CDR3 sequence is CASSKTQGGVTEAFF. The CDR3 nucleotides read TGCGCCAGCAGCAAAACACAGGGGGGAGTCACTGAAGCTTTCTTT.

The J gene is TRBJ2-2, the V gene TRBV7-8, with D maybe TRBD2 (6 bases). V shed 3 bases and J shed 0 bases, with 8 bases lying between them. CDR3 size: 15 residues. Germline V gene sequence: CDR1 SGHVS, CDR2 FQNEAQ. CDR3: CASSLTGANTGELFF. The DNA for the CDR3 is TGTGCCAGCAGCTTGACGGGGGCGAACACCGGGGAGCTGTTTTTT.

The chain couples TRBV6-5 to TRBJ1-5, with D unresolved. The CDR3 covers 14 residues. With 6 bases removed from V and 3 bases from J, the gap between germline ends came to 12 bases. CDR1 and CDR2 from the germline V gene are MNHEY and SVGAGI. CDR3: CASSPSYNNQPQHF. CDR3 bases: TGTGCCAGCAGCCCATCTTACAACAATCAGCCCCAGCATTTT.

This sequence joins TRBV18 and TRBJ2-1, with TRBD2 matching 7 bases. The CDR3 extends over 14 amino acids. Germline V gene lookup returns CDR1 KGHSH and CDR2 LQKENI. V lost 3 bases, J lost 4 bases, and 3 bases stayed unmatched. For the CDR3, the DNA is TGTGCCAGCTCACCGGGCGGGGGTTACAATGAGCAGTTCTTC. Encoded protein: CASSPGGGYNEQFF.

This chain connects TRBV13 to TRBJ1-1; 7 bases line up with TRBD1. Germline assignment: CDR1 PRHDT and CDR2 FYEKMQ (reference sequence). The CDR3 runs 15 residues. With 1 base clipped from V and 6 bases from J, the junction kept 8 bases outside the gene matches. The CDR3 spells CASSLEDRPGAEAFF. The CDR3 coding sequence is TGTGCCAGCAGCTTAGAGGACAGGCCGGGCGCTGAAGCTTTCTTT.

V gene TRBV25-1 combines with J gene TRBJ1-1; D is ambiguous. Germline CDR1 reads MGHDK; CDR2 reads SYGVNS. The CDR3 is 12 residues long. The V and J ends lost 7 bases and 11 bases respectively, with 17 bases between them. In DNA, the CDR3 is TGTGCCAGCATGGGATTTAGCGGGTATGCTTTCTTT. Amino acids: CASMGFSGYAFF.

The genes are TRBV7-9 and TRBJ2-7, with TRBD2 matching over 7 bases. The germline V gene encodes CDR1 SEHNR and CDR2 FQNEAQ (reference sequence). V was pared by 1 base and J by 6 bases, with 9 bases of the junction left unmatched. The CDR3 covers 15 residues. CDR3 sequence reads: CASSLGSGTIPEQYF. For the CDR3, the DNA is TGTGCCAGCAGCTTAGGGAGCGGGACTATTCCCGAGCAGTACTTC.